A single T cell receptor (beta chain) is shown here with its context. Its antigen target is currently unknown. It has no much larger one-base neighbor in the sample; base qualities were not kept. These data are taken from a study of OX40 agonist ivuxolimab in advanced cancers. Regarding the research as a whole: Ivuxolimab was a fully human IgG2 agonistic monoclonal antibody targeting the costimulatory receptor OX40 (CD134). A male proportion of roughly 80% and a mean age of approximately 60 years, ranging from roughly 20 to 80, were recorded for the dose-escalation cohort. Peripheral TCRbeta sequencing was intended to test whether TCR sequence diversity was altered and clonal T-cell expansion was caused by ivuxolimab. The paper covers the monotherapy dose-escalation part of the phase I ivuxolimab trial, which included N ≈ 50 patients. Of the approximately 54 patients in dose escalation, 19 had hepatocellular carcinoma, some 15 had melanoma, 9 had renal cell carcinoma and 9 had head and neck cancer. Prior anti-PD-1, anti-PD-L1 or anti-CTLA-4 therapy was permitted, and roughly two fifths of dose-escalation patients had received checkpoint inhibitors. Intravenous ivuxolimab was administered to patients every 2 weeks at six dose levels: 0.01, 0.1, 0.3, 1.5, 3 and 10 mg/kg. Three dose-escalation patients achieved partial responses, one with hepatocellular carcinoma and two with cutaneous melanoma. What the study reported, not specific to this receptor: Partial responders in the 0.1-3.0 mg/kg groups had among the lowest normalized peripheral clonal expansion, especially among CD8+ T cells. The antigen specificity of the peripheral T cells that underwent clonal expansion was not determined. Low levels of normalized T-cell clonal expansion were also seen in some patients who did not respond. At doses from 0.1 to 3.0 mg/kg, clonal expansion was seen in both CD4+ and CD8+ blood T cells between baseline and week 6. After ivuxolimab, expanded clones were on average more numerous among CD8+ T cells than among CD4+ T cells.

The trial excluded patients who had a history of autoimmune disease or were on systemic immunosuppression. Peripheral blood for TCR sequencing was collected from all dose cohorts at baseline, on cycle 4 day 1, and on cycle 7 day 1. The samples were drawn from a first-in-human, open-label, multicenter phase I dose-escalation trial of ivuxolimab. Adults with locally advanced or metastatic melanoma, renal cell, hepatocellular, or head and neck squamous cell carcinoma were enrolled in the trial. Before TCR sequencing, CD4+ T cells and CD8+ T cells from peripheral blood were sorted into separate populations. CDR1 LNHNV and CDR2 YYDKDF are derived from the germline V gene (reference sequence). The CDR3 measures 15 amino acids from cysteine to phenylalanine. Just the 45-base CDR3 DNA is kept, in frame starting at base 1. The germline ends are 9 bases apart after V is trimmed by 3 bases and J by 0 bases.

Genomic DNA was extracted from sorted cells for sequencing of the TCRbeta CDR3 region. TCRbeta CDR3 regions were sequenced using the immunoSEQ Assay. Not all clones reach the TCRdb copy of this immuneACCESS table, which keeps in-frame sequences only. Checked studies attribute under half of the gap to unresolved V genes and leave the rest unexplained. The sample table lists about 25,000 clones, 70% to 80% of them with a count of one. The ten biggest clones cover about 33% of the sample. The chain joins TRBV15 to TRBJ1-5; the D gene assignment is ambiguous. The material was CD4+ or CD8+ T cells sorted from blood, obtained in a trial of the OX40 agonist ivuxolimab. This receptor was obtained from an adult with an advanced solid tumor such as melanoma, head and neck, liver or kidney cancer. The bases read TGTGCCACCAGCAGCACAGTATATAGCAATCAGCCCCAGCATTTT. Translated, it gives CATSSTVYSNQPQHF. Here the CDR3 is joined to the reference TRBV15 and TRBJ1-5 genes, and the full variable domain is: DAMVIQNPRYQVTQFGKPVTLSCSQTLNHNVMYWYQQKSSQAPKLLFHYYDKDFNNEADTPDNFQSRRPNTSFCFLDIRSPGLGDTAMYLCATSSTVYSNQPQHFGDGTRLSIL.